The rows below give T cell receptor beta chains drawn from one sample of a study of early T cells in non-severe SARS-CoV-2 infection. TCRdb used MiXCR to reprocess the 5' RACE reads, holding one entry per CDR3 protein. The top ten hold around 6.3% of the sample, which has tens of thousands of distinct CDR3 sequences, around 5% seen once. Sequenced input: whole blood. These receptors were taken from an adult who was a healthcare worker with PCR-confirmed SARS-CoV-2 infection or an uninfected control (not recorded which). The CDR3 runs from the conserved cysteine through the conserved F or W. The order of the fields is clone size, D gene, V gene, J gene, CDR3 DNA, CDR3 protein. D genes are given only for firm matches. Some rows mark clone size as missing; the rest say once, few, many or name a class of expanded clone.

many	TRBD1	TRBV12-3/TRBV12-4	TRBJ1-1	TGTGCCAGCAGTGCCCGGGACAGTGAAGCTTTCTTT	CASSARDSEAFF
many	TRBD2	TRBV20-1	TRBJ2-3	TGCAGTGCTAGTGGACTAGCGGATACGCAGTATTTT	CSASGLADTQYF
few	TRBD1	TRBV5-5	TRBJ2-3	TGTGCCAGCAGCTTCCCAGGGGGCGCCCCAGATACGCAGTATTTT	CASSFPGGAPDTQYF
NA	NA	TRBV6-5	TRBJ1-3	TGTGCCAGCAGTTACTCGGGAGGGGACGGAAACACCATATATTTT	CASSYSGGDGNTIYF
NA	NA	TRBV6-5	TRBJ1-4	TGTGCCACCCGAAAAACGGGAGTACGGGAAAAACTGTTTTTT	CATRKTGVREKLFF
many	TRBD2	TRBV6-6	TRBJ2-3	TGTGCCAGCAGTTCATACCCGGGACTAGCGGGAGTGGCAGATACGCAGTATTTT	CASSSYPGLAGVADTQYF
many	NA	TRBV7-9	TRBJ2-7	TGTGCCAGCAGCTTAGGCGTTACTGAGGGGGGGTACTTC	CASSLGVTEGGYF
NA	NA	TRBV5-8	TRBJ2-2	TGTGCCAGCAGCTTAACGACGACTTATGCGAACACCGGGGAGCTGTTTTTT	CASSLTTTYANTGELFF
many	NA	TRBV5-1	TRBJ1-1	TGCGCCAGCAGCCCTGCTTACAGCCTTCCGGGTGAAGCTTTCTTT	CASSPAYSLPGEAFF
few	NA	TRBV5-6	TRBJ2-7	TGTGCCAGCAGCTTGCTTACGAAGTTCTACGAGCAGTACTTC	CASSLLTKFYEQYF
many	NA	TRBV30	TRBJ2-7	TGTGCCTGGAGTGTAGGGCGGGGTGGAGAGCAGTACTTC	CAWSVGRGGEQYF
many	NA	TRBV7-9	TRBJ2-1	TGTGCCAGCAGGGTTGTGGAGCGGTCCTACAATGAGCAGTTCTTC	CASRVVERSYNEQFF